What follows is one T cell receptor beta chain and its context. This clonotype was seen at least ten times. Its antigen remains undetermined. No base quality values were provided; no much bigger clone lies one nucleotide off. CDR1 and CDR2 are drawn from the germline V gene: SQVTM, ANQGSEA. Including cysteine and phenylalanine, the CDR3 has 14 amino acids. The sequence is cut down to CDR3 DNA, 42 bases in frame from base 1. Compared with germline, V lacks 4 bases and J lacks 10 bases; bases without a gene match: 6. The method behind the library was PCR. TCRdb shows the sequencer as Illumina HiSeq 2500. TCR library preparation used molecular barcoding, with unique molecular identifiers applied to normalize quantification of the TCRbeta repertoire. The raw public reads went through TCRdb reprocessing: fastp at Q25, MiXCR clone calling, in-frame beta chains kept. For every CDR3 protein sequence, its rows merge into one entry that carries the most common genes and DNA. The sample table holds roughly 610,000 distinct CDR3 sequences, of which 8% to 11% were seen once. Clones ranked in the top ten supply 3.5% to 5% of the sample.

These data are taken from a study of T-cell reconstitution after alpha-beta-depleted transplantation in children (TCRdb year 2016). General notes on the study: T-cell immune reconstitution after TCRalphabeta/CD19-depleted allogeneic hematopoietic cell transplantation in children was quantitatively tracked in the study by means of TCR repertoire profiling.

This TCR was recovered from a human donor who donated a stem cell graft to a child with acute myeloid leukemia. This sequence uses TRBV29-1 and TRBJ2-4; the junction holds 14 bases that match TRBD2. Sequenced here: PBMCs from the stem cell graft donor, sampled from the stem cell graft. The CDR3 region: CSVAGTSGSYIQYF. The nucleotide sequence reads as follows: TGCAGCGTTGCCGGGACTAGCGGGAGCTATATTCAGTACTTC.